The entry that follows covers one TCR beta chain sequence. V was shortened by 2 bases and J by 8 bases, with 4 bases between the two germline ends. The V gene's germline CDR1 is KGHSH and CDR2 LQKENI. The CDR3 sequence is 11 residues long. The data originate from a study of lymphopenia after photon versus proton radiotherapy. The data were produced by immunoSEQ multiplex PCR, yet TCRdb's version contains in-frame clones alone and is incomplete. The repertoire holds around 53,000 clones, with around 83% as singletons. The TCR comes from a man aged 50 or older with gastric cancer. This chain links TRBV18 with TRBJ1-3, with D unclear. The source was peripheral blood, collected from a patient treated with photon-based radiotherapy. The CDR3 loop is CASSPADTIYF. Written as DNA, the CDR3 is TGTGCCAGCTCACCAGCGGACACCATATATTTT.